This note documents a single TCR beta chain sequence. No antigen is known for it. Amplification of TCR alpha and beta CDR3 regions from RNA used iRepertoire nested multiplex PCR. Input was roughly 95-400 ng of tissue mRNA or PBMC total RNA. TCRdb processed the multiplex PCR reads anew with MiXCR; each CDR3 protein has one entry. The table has some 16,000 distinct CDR3 sequences, more than 45% seen once; the top ten hold 40% to 50%. The data belong to a study of glioma-infiltrating T cells. Study outcomes and limitations: Only very few CDR3 sequences appeared in both tissue and blood. Non-neoplastic patients had below-expected tissue-blood divergence, while all gliomas exceeded expectation.

Material: glioma tissue, nonneoplastic brain tissue, or PBMCs (not recorded which). This TCR was sampled from a human donor with low-grade glioma or glioblastoma, undergoing nonglioma brain surgery, or in good health (not recorded which).

The CDR3 sequence: CASRRTVQGGQPQHF. In DNA form, the CDR3 reads TGTGCCAGCAGGCGTACGGTACAGGGGGGACAGCCCCAGCATTTT. The chain uses TRBV6-1 and TRBJ1-5; 8 positions match TRBD1. CDR3 length equals 15 residues. Germline V gene sequence: CDR1 MNHNS, CDR2 SASEGT. The J segment lost 7 bases and the V segment lost 6 bases, leaving 11 bases of the junction unmatched.